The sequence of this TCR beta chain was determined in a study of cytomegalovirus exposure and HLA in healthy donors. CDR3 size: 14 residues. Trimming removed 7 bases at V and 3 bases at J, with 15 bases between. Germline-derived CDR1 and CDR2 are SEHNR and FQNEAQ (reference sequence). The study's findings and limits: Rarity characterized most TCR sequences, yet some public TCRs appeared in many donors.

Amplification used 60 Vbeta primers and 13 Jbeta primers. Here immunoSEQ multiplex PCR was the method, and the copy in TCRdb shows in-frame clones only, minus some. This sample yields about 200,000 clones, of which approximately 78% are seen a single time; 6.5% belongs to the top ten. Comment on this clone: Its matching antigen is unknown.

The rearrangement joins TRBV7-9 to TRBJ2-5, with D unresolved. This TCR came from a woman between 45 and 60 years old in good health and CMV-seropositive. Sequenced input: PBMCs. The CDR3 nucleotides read TGTGCCAGCAACCCCCTCGGAGTGGAAGAGACCCAGTACTTC. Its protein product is CASNPLGVEETQYF.